This TCR beta chain was captured in a study of T cells after yellow fever vaccination. MiXCR was run by TCRdb on the 5' RACE reads, yielding one entry per CDR3 protein. The sample yields 300,000 to 400,000 distinct CDR3 sequences, roughly 6.2% seen once. This clonotype has just a few counts. Antigen unknown. General observations from the study: It was a weaker secondary response, yet one that peaked faster, at day 5 versus 15.

The input for sequencing was PBMCs, taken 5 days after the yellow fever booster vaccination. This receptor was obtained from a young man who received the YFV17D yellow fever vaccine.

CDR3 protein: CACPFGRRIYGYTF. The CDR3 DNA is TGTGCCTGTCCCTTTGGACGGAGAATCTATGGCTACACCTTC. This sequence joins TRBV30 and TRBJ1-2; the D is unclear. This CDR3 contains 14 residues. The V and J ends lost 6 bases and 4 bases respectively, with 18 bases between them. Germline-derived CDR1 and CDR2 are GTSNPN and SVGIG (reference sequence). Filled out from reference TRBV30 and TRBJ1-2, the complete variable domain reads SQTIHQWPATLVQPVGSPLSLECTVEGTSNPNLYWYRQAAGRGLQLLFYSVGIGQISSEVPQNLSASRPQDRQFILSSKKLLLSDSGFYLCACPFGRRIYGYTFGSGTRLTVV.